Sequencing of this TCR beta chain was carried out in a study of graft-versus-host responses after intestinal transplantation. General study findings and limits: GvH clones were identified in recipient marrow, with some first appearing in ileum or blood.

The protocol was immunoSEQ multiplex PCR, while the TCRdb copy is restricted to in-frame clones and leaves out a portion. This sample has more than 80,000 clones, with roughly four fifths found just once. Of note for this clone: Its matching antigen is unknown.

From germline, CDR1 is WNHNN and CDR2 SYGVQD (reference sequence). The CDR3 loop spans 15 amino acids. The V gene lost 3 bases and the J gene lost 5 bases, with 14 bases spanning the gap. Here the sequenced sample was unstimulated CD8+ T cells sorted from spleen or lymph node cells, taken before intestinal transplant. V is TRBV10-1 and J is TRBJ2-4, with a possible D match to TRBD2 (7 bases). This TCR derives from a human donor who received an intestinal transplant. CDR3 region: CASSEGGGGENIQYF. The CDR3 DNA is TGCGCCAGCAGTGAAGGAGGAGGGGGGGAAAACATTCAGTACTTC.